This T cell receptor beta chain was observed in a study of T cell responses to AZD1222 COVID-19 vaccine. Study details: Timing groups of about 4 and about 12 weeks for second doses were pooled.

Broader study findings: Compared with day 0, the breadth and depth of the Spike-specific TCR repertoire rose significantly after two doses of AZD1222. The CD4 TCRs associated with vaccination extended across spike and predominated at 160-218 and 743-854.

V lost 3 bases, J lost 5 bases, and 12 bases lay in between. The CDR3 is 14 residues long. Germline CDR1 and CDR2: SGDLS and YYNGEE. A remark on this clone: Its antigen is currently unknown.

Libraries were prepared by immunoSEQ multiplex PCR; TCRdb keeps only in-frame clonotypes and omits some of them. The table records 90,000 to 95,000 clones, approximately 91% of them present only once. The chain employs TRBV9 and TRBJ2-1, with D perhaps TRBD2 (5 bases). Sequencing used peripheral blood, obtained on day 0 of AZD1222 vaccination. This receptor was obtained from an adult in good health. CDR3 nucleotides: TGTGCCAGCAGCGAAGGACTCCTTGACAATGAGCAGTTCTTC. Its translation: CASSEGLLDNEQFF.